Listed here are 32 T cell receptor beta chains from one sample, sequenced in a study of T cell responses to AZD1222 COVID-19 vaccine. The method was immunoSEQ multiplex PCR; TCRdb's version includes in-frame clones alone and lacks a portion of them. Of around 99,000 clones in the sample, about 90% were seen once. Specimen: peripheral blood, collected 28 days after the second AZD1222 dose. The receptors shown here come from an adult who received the AZD1222 COVID-19 vaccine.

This sequence joins TRBV7-2 and TRBJ1-6, with 12 bases fitting TRBD1. Per germline, CDR1 SGHTA and CDR2 FQGNSA. V dropped 6 bases and J dropped 10; count of bases not matched to a gene: 7. The CDR3 runs 15 residues. The CDR3 here is CASRGQGAVRSPLHF. The CDR3 nucleotides are TGTGCCAGCAGGGGACAGGGGGCTGTAAGGTCACCCCTCCACTTT.

This clone came up once. The V gene is TRBV30, the J gene TRBJ1-5, with D uncertain. Trimming stripped 1 base from V and 4 bases from J, with 8 bases between. CDR3 length: 13 residues. Germline V gene sequence: CDR1 GTSNPN, CDR2 SVGIG (reference sequence). The CDR3 DNA reads as TGTGCCTGGAGTGGGGGAGGTAATCAGCCCCAGCATTTT. Translated, it gives CAWSGGGNQPQHF.

The chain's CDR3 is CASSQEGRGKFDGYTF. The DNA for the CDR3 is TGTGCCAGCAGCCAAGAAGGCAGGGGAAAGTTTGATGGCTACACCTTC. The chain joins TRBV3-1 (or the pseudogene TRBV3-2) to TRBJ1-2; D is perhaps TRBD1 (6 bases). V lost 0 bases and J lost 6, with 17 bases in between. Germline V lookup: CDR1 LGHDT, CDR2 YNNKEL (reference sequence). CDR3 length: 16 amino acids.

The genes are TRBV30 and TRBJ1-2, with D hard to call. Trimming removed 1 base at V and 3 bases at J, with 3 bases between. Germline V gene sequence: CDR1 GTSNPN, CDR2 SVGIG (reference sequence). This CDR3 has 11 amino acids. Here the CDR3 DNA reads TGTGCCTGGAGTGCACACTATGGCTACACCTTC. Its translation: CAWSAHYGYTF.

The chain combines TRBV24-1 with TRBJ1-1, with D tentatively TRBD1 (5 bases). The germline CDR1 and CDR2 sequences are KGHDR and SFDVKD. Trimming removed 4 bases at V and 0 bases at J, with 17 bases between. The CDR3 is 17 residues long. The CDR3 DNA sequence: TGTGCCACCAGTGAACAGGACCGATCCCCTATGAACACTGAAGCTTTCTTT. This translates into CATSEQDRSPMNTEAFF.

This clone was detected a few times. The genes are TRBV6-5 and TRBJ1-1; TRBD1 might be the D (5 bases). The CDR3 sequence is 14 residues long. Per germline, CDR1 MNHEY and CDR2 SVGAGI. Trimming removed 2 bases at V and 5 bases at J, with 12 bases between. As DNA, the CDR3 is TGTGCCAGCAGTTACAGGGAAGGGGAGACTGAAGCTTTCTTT. Residues: CASSYREGETEAFF.

This chain connects TRBV19 to TRBJ2-1; 9 positions agree with TRBD2. Trimming at V came to 3 bases and at J to 7 bases, leaving 7 bases not matched to a gene. The germline V gene encodes CDR1 LNHDA and CDR2 SQIVND (reference sequence). CDR3 length equals 15 residues. The CDR3 coding sequence is TGTGCCAGTAGTATGGGCGGGGGGGCCAGGAATGAGCAGTTCTTC. This gives the protein CASSMGGGARNEQFF.

The V and J genes are TRBV29-1 and TRBJ2-5; D possibly uses TRBD1 or TRBD2 (5 bases each). The germline V and J ends were trimmed by 4 bases and 0 bases, with 9 bases remaining between them. The CDR3 spans 13 residues. The germline V gene has CDR1 SQVTM and CDR2 ANQGSEA. The CDR3 region is CSVGGRDQETQYF. The CDR3 bases are TGCAGCGTTGGGGGGAGAGACCAAGAGACCCAGTACTTC.

The chain combines TRBV7-9 with TRBJ1-2; the match to TRBD1 covers 12 bases. The CDR3 has 15 residues. The trim removed 5 bases at V and 6 bases at J, leaving 7 bases unmatched. Germline loops: CDR1 SEHNR, CDR2 FQNEAQ (reference sequence). The CDR3 DNA is TGTGCCAGCAGCCAAGGGGACAGGGGGCCCAATGGCTACACCTTC. Translated: CASSQGDRGPNGYTF.

The chain carries TRBV5-1 and TRBJ2-2; perhaps TRBD1 as D (6 bases). The ends were cut back, 4 bases at V and 1 base at J, with 17 bases in the middle. Germline values: CDR1 SGHRS, CDR2 YFSETQ. The CDR3 is 17 residues long. The DNA for the CDR3 is TGCGCCAGCAGCCCAATCCTGGGGACATTGAACACCGGGGAGCTGTTTTTT. This translates into CASSPILGTLNTGELFF.

The chain joins TRBV5-4 to TRBJ2-1; TRBD1 matches 7 bases. Germline V gives CDR1 SGHNT, CDR2 YYREEE (reference sequence). The V segment lost 0 bases and the J segment 5 bases; nucleotides outside the gene matches: 5. There are 15 residues in the CDR3. The CDR3 spells CASSLGLGQNNEQFF. CDR3 DNA sequence: TGTGCCAGCAGCTTGGGGTTGGGACAGAACAATGAGCAGTTCTTC.

CDR3 loop: CATSKDRGLKQPQHF. The CDR3 bases are TGTGCCACCAGCAAAGACAGGGGGCTAAAGCAGCCCCAGCATTTT. The V call is TRBV15, the J call TRBJ1-5; 10 nucleotides match TRBD1. CDR1 is LNHNV and CDR2 is YYDKDF in the germline V gene (reference sequence). The CDR3 has 15 residues. Unmatched junction bases numbered 7, after V lost 4 bases and J lost 7 bases.

This sequence joins TRBV6-5 and TRBJ1-2, with 9 positions matching TRBD1. The V gene's germline CDR1 is MNHEY and CDR2 SVGAGI. V dropped 6 bases and J dropped 1; count of bases not matched to a gene: 6. The CDR3 has 15 amino acids. CDR3 DNA sequence: TGTGCCAGCAGGGGGACAGGGTCCCTTAACTATGGCTACACCTTC. Its translation is CASRGTGSLNYGYTF.

The rearrangement links TRBV7-2 to TRBJ2-7; 11 positions agree with TRBD2. Germline loops: CDR1 SGHTA, CDR2 FQGNSA. Trimming cost V 1 base and J 2 bases; bases outside gene matches: 1. The CDR3 length is 15 residues. The CDR3 sequence: CASSLGLAGTYEQYF. CDR3 DNA sequence: TGTGCCAGCAGCTTAGGACTAGCGGGGACCTACGAGCAGTACTTC.

J is TRBJ2-5 and V is TRBV7-9; maybe TRBD1 (5 bases). The CDR3 loop spans 15 amino acids. CDR1 is SEHNR, CDR2 FQNEAQ, per germline (reference sequence). With 5 bases removed from V and 4 bases from J, the gap between germline ends came to 17 bases. The CDR3 DNA is TGTGCCAGCAGCCGGGCTTTTGGGGCAGGAGAGACCCAGTACTTC. This translates into CASSRAFGAGETQYF.

Note on this clone: The junction departs from germline at one end; a sequencing error may be responsible. The chain joins TRBV7-2 to TRBJ2-1; the match to TRBD2 covers 10 bases. The germline CDR1 and CDR2 sequences are SGHTA and FQGNSA. CDR3 length: 15 amino acids. CDR3 region: CASSLAGVTYNEQFF. DNA of the CDR3: TGTGCCAGCAGCCTAGCGGGAGTAACATACAATGAGCAGTTCTTC.

The chain recombines TRBV11-2 with TRBJ2-5; D remains unclear. The germline V and J ends were trimmed by 1 base and 0 bases, with 3 bases remaining between them. The CDR3 extends over 13 amino acids. CDR1 is SGHAT and CDR2 is FQNNGV in the germline V gene. The CDR3 DNA sequence: TGTGCCAGCAGCTTAGGTAACCAAGAGACCCAGTACTTC. Amino acid sequence: CASSLGNQETQYF.

V is TRBV28 and J is TRBJ1-4; tentatively, D is TRBD1 (6 bases). CDR3 size: 13 residues. The germline V gene encodes CDR1 MDHEN and CDR2 SYDVKM. Trimming pared 6 bases from V and 8 bases from J, leaving 13 bases between. CDR3 sequence (DNA): TGTGCCAGCAGCGTGGGGGCTTGGGAAAAACTGTTTTTT. It is translated as CASSVGAWEKLFF.

V gene TRBV3-1 (or the pseudogene TRBV3-2) combines with J gene TRBJ2-2, with TRBD1 as a possible D gene (5 bases). V was pared by 4 bases and J by 7 bases, with 16 bases between. CDR3 size: 15 residues. The germline V gene encodes CDR1 LGHDT and CDR2 YNNKEL (reference sequence). This chain's CDR3 is CASSRTPRQGGELFF. CDR3 sequence (DNA): TGTGCCAGCAGCCGGACACCCCGCCAGGGCGGGGAGCTGTTTTTT.

V gene TRBV19 combines with J gene TRBJ2-1; TRBD2 agrees at 10 bases. The CDR3 runs 17 residues. The germline gives CDR1 LNHDA, CDR2 SQIVND (reference sequence). The J segment lost 1 base and the V segment lost 3 bases, leaving 6 bases of the junction unmatched. This CDR3 is CASSIRLAGESYNEQFF. The DNA for the CDR3 is TGTGCCAGTAGTATCCGCCTAGCGGGAGAGTCCTACAATGAGCAGTTCTTC.

The gene calls are TRBV11-2 and TRBJ1-4, with D perhaps matching TRBD1 (6 bases). V lost 4 bases and J lost 2, with 11 bases in between. CDR1 and CDR2 (germline): SGHAT, FQNNGV. The length of the CDR3 is 15 residues. CDR3 protein: CASSSRGSTNEKLFF. CDR3 nucleotides: TGTGCCAGCAGCTCCAGGGGATCCACTAATGAAAAACTGTTTTTT. Using reference TRBV11-2 and TRBJ1-4 for the parts outside the CDR3, the full variable domain is EAGVAQSPRYKIIEKRQSVAFWCNPISGHATLYWYQQILGQGPKLLIQFQNNGVVDDSQLPKDRFSAERLKGVDSTLKIQPAKLEDSAVYLCASSSRGSTNEKLFFGSGTQLSVL.

This clone was picked up a small number of times. The chain joins TRBV19 to TRBJ2-3; D gene ambiguous. This CDR3 region has 16 residues. Trimming removed 9 bases at V and 3 bases at J, with 22 bases between. Germline loops: CDR1 LNHDA, CDR2 SQIVND (reference sequence). The CDR3 loop is CASSSYSSPETDTQYF. The CDR3 DNA reads TGTGCCAGCAGCTCATATTCCTCGCCCGAGACAGATACGCAGTATTTT.

The V gene is TRBV7-4, the J gene TRBJ1-2, with D possibly being TRBD1 (5 bases). Germline assignment: CDR1 SGHVT and CDR2 SQSDAQ. The germline V and J ends were trimmed by 5 bases and 3 bases, with 10 bases remaining between them. The CDR3 extends over 13 amino acids. The CDR3 DNA reads as TGTGCCAGCAGCCCAAGGGGAGACTATGGCTACACCTTC. As protein: CASSPRGDYGYTF.

The chain carries TRBV9 and TRBJ1-1; no firm D call. Germline lookup yields CDR1 SGDLS and CDR2 YYNGEE. The CDR3 extends over 12 amino acids. Trimming removed 0 bases at V and 8 bases at J, with 8 bases between. The CDR3 sequence is CASSVAGVEAFF. CDR3 DNA sequence: TGTGCCAGCAGCGTAGCGGGTGTAGAAGCTTTCTTT.

The chain recombines TRBV3-1 (or the pseudogene TRBV3-2) with TRBJ2-3; D might be TRBD2 (6 bases). Germline V gene data show CDR1 as LGHDT and CDR2 as YNNKEL (reference sequence). V was cut by 4 bases and J by 1 base, with 15 bases left in between. The CDR3 has 16 residues. CDR3 protein: CASSPHPGLGTDTQYF. In DNA, the CDR3 is TGTGCCAGCAGCCCCCATCCGGGACTGGGCACAGATACGCAGTATTTT.

V usage is TRBV10-3 and J usage is TRBJ2-1; 9 bases are shared with TRBD2. The germline CDR1 and CDR2 sequences are ENHRY and SYGVKD. Germline trimming cut 8 bases from V and 7 bases from J; bases unmatched to any gene: 6. The CDR3 runs to 13 residues. CDR3: CAIEASGENEQFF. CDR3 bases: TGTGCCATCGAGGCTAGCGGGGAGAATGAGCAGTTCTTC.

This clone occurred a few times. The J gene is TRBJ2-1, the V gene TRBV6-5; tentative D call: TRBD2 (5 bases). Germline CDR1 MNHEY, CDR2 SVGAGI. V gave up 6 bases and J gave up 5 bases, with 8 bases separating them. The CDR3 consists of 12 residues. The CDR3 reads CASSGLNNEQFF. In DNA form, the CDR3 reads TGTGCCAGCAGCGGACTTAACAATGAGCAGTTCTTC.

The chain links TRBV29-1 to TRBJ1-3; D remains unclear. Trimming took off 4 bases at V and 0 bases at J, with 10 bases between the two ends. Germline V lookup: CDR1 SQVTM, CDR2 ANQGSEA. This CDR3 comprises 14 residues. CDR3 protein: CSVVSGSSGNTIYF. CDR3 sequence (DNA): TGCAGCGTTGTTTCGGGTAGCTCTGGAAACACCATATATTTT.

The V gene is TRBV30, the J gene TRBJ2-7; D possibly matches TRBD1 or TRBD2 (5 bases each). The CDR3 is 11 amino acids. CDR1 and CDR2 from the germline V gene are GTSNPN and SVGIG (reference sequence). V was shortened by 4 bases and J by 6 bases, with 10 bases between the two germline ends. CDR3 DNA: TGTGCCTGGAATCGGGGCCGCGAGCAGTACTTC. It is translated as CAWNRGREQYF.

J is TRBJ2-1 and V is TRBV5-6; the match to TRBD2 covers 13 bases. The germline V gene has CDR1 SGHDT and CDR2 YYEEEE. Germline trimming cut 4 bases from V and 8 bases from J; bases unmatched to any gene: 6. The CDR3 extends over 15 amino acids. CDR3 sequence (DNA): TGTGCCAGCAGCCCGGGACTAGCGGGATTCCATGAGCAGTTCTTC. It is translated as CASSPGLAGFHEQFF.

The chain has TRBV7-2 and TRBJ1-6; no clear D. This CDR3 spans 13 amino acids. CDR1 is SGHTA, CDR2 FQGNSA, per germline. Trimming took off 5 bases at V and 4 bases at J, with 6 bases between the two ends. The CDR3 DNA follows: TGTGCCAGCAGCCCCGCGTATAATTCACCCCTCCACTTT. It encodes CASSPAYNSPLHF.

V is TRBV6-5 and J is TRBJ1-1; the match to TRBD1 covers 9 bases. CDR1 MNHEY and CDR2 SVGAGI come from the germline V gene. CDR3 length equals 14 residues. The junction had 3 bases not matched to a gene; V was cut back by 3 bases and J by 4 bases. CDR3 residues: CASSYRTGATEAFF. The CDR3 coding sequence is TGTGCCAGCAGTTATAGGACAGGGGCCACTGAAGCTTTCTTT.